The T cell receptor beta chain under discussion was sequenced for a study of blood T cell repertoires in COVID-19. Study details: Sites across the United States, Italy and Spain contributed samples from acute and convalescent COVID-19. The analysed material was cDNA or gDNA that came from T cells, B-cell-depleted T cells, or PBMCs.

Original methodology: Amplified reference gene primers provided the basis for estimating nucleated cell counts. TCRdb keeps only in-frame clones here, not all; method: immunoSEQ multiplex PCR. V, J and clone size were drawn from that table, and D and trimming were deduced from the DNA. In the table there are about 120,000 clones, less than 90% of which are singletons. V lost 0 bases and J lost 8, with 13 bases in between. The germline CDR1 and CDR2 sequences are LGHNA and YNFKEQ. The CDR3 loop spans 15 amino acids. The sample taken for sequencing was peripheral blood. The chain joins TRBV4-2 to TRBJ1-4; weak D call: TRBD1 (6 bases). The receptor was derived from a man at least 80 years old with acute or convalescent COVID-19. The CDR3 region has the DNA TGTGCCAGCAGCCAAGAAGACCTAACAGGGGAAAAACTGTTTTTT. Its protein is CASSQEDLTGEKLFF.